This TCR beta chain originates from a study of Graves' ophthalmopathy and Graves' hyperthyroidism. Study-wide results and limits: Progression of ophthalmopathy was predicted by the model with roughly 70% sensitivity and around 72% specificity.

As for this clonotype: Its target is unknown.

V was trimmed by 6 bases and J by 6 bases, leaving 21 bases between them. This CDR3 is 16 amino acids long. Germline-derived CDR1 and CDR2 are SGHRS and YFSETQ. In this cohort, patients with other autoimmune diseases, uncontrolled infections, pregnancy or lactation were excluded. What supplied the PBMCs was approximately 10 ml of fresh peripheral blood. As the template, RNA transcripts were used to amplify TCR beta CDR3 regions. First-round RT-PCR employed HTBI primers, with a second-round multiplex PCR after it. A single record per CDR3 protein comes from TCRdb applying MiXCR to the multiplex PCR reads. The sample lists about 50,000 distinct CDR3 sequences; approximately 50% were seen once.

The sample was peripheral blood. The origin of this receptor is an adult woman with Graves' ophthalmopathy. The chain couples TRBV5-1 to TRBJ2-2, with a possible D match to TRBD2 (6 bases). As DNA, the CDR3 is TGCGCCAGCACCCGAGGAGGGGATAGTTCACCCGGGGAGCTGTTTTTT. Translating gives CASTRGGDSSPGELFF.